This T cell receptor beta chain was retrieved from a study of cytomegalovirus exposure and HLA in healthy donors. Overall study results and limits: A missense DCLRE1C variant was associated with V- and J-gene trimming of TCR beta chains in a later analysis, and an independent cohort replicated the association.

The PCR had 60 Vbeta and 13 Jbeta primers. In the original analysis: The count from a later analysis was roughly 80 million unique TCR beta chains, 9 million to 12 million of them shared. Libraries were prepared by immunoSEQ multiplex PCR; TCRdb keeps only in-frame clonotypes and omits some of them. That table gives V, J and clone size, and the DNA gave D and trimming. In the table there are approximately 97,000 clones, 81% of which are singletons. This clone has more than one count but fewer than ten. Its matching antigen is unknown. The sequencing sample was made of PBMCs. The TCR was taken from a woman in her seventies in good health and CMV-seropositive.

The CDR3 loop is CASSKGQFYEQYF. CDR3 sequence (DNA): TGTGCCAGCAGCAAAGGACAGTTCTACGAGCAGTACTTC. This chain links TRBV21-1 with TRBJ2-7; TRBD1, the table's D call, lacks a check against the DNA. TRBV21-1 is a listed pseudogene. The CDR3 loop spans 13 amino acids.